The 10 T cell receptor beta chains below were found in one sample sequenced in a study of cytomegalovirus exposure and HLA in healthy donors. PCR was performed using 60 Vbeta and 13 Jbeta primers. The protocol was immunoSEQ multiplex PCR, while the TCRdb copy is restricted to in-frame clones and leaves out a portion. Here the sample spans 200,000 to 250,000 clones, roughly 84% being singletons. Sequencing used PBMCs. All receptors come from a man between 50 and 59 years old in good health and CMV-seronegative.

This CDR3 is CAWREWSTEAFF. The CDR3 DNA is TGTGCCTGGAGGGAATGGAGCACTGAAGCTTTCTTT. The chain joins TRBV30 to TRBJ1-1; no clear D. The CDR3 runs to 12 residues. CDR1 and CDR2 (germline): GTSNPN, SVGIG (reference sequence). Trimming cost V 3 bases and J 4 bases, with 9 bases left between them.

The sample holds one count of this clone. The CDR3 sequence is CASSSGGSEQFF. The CDR3, as DNA: TGTGCCAGCAGCTCAGGGGGCAGTGAGCAGTTCTTC. V and J are TRBV2 and TRBJ2-1; 8 nucleotides align to TRBD1. The CDR3 runs to 12 residues. The V gene end was trimmed by 6 bases and the J gene end by 9 bases; junction bases not matched to a gene: 4. The germline V gene encodes CDR1 SNHLY and CDR2 FYNNEI.

The chain has TRBV30 and TRBJ2-1, with D possibly being TRBD2 (5 bases). From germline, CDR1 is GTSNPN and CDR2 SVGIG (reference sequence). CDR3 length: 13 amino acids. Trimming took 0 bases from V and 4 from J, leaving 7 bases between them. CDR3 region: CAWSVEEYNEQFF. DNA of the CDR3: TGTGCCTGGAGTGTGGAGGAATACAATGAGCAGTTCTTC.

The chain couples TRBV19 to TRBJ1-1; possible D gene TRBD1, 6 bases. Trimming took off 3 bases at V and 1 base at J, with 15 bases between the two ends. The CDR3 extends over 16 amino acids. Per germline, CDR1 LNHDA and CDR2 SQIVND (reference sequence). CDR3 DNA: TGTGCCAGTAGTATGGGAGGGGGGACAAAGAACACTGAAGCTTTCTTT. Protein: CASSMGGGTKNTEAFF.

This clone came up once. V usage is TRBV28 and J usage is TRBJ2-4, with D perhaps matching TRBD2 (5 bases). In germline, CDR1 is MDHEN, CDR2 SYDVKM. The CDR3 runs to 17 residues. Trimming stripped 5 bases from V and 0 bases from J, with 17 bases between. For the CDR3, the DNA is TGTGCCAGCAGTCCATCTCTAGGTGGACTAGCCAAAAACATTCAGTACTTC. Translated: CASSPSLGGLAKNIQYF.

This rearrangement joins TRBV6-1 to TRBJ1-5; 10 bases map to TRBD1. CDR3 size: 15 residues. Looked up from germline, CDR1 is MNHNS and CDR2 is SASEGT. J lost 6 bases, V lost 8 bases, and 10 bases had no gene match. The CDR3: CASGTWDRGFQPQHF. CDR3 nucleotides: TGTGCCAGCGGAACCTGGGACAGGGGATTTCAGCCCCAGCATTTT.

The chain is built from TRBV27 and TRBJ1-1, with D unclear. With 5 bases removed from V and 3 bases from J, the gap between germline ends came to 10 bases. CDR1 and CDR2 (germline): MNHEY, SMNVEV (reference sequence). CDR3 length: 13 amino acids. The CDR3: CASSPNSYTEAFF. The CDR3 nucleotides read TGTGCCAGCAGTCCAAACTCCTACACTGAAGCTTTCTTT.

This sequence joins TRBV11-2 and TRBJ1-1; D not resolved. With 5 bases removed from V and 7 bases from J, the gap between germline ends came to 17 bases. The CDR3 sequence is 14 residues long. Germline CDR1 SGHAT, CDR2 FQNNGV. CDR3 DNA sequence: TGTGCCAGCAGCCCATTCCTAGGAGGGATTGAAGCTTTCTTT. It encodes CASSPFLGGIEAFF.

The chain joins TRBV27 to TRBJ2-4; the match to TRBD2 covers 7 bases. This CDR3 is 12 amino acids long. The trim removed 5 bases at V and 8 bases at J, leaving 3 bases unmatched. Germline CDR1 is MNHEY and CDR2 is SMNVEV (reference sequence). CDR3 residues: CASSRTRDIQYF. The DNA of the CDR3 is TGTGCCAGCAGTCGGACTAGAGACATTCAGTACTTC.

The J gene is TRBJ2-5, the V gene TRBV28; 10 nucleotides align to TRBD2. TRBJ2-7 matches the DNA end more closely, so the J call is doubtful. Germline loops: CDR1 MDHEN, CDR2 SYDVKM. CDR3 length: 17 amino acids. The CDR3 DNA reads TGTGCCAGCAGTGCCCTCCTAGCGGGAGTGGGGTTCTACGAGCAGTACTTC. This gives the protein CASSALLAGVGFYEQYF.